These 9 T cell receptor beta chains were sequenced from one sample in a study of control samples from healthy donors and cancer patients. TCRdb's table, derived via immunoSEQ multiplex PCR, lists solely in-frame clones and lacks some. The table lists about 120,000 clones, approximately 89% of them singletons. The sample comprised blood. These receptors originate from a woman younger than 30 in good health.

This clone appeared a few times. The V gene is TRBV18, the J gene TRBJ1-2; a possible D gene is TRBD1 (5 bases). V lost 0 bases and J lost 5, with 13 bases in between. The CDR3 is 15 residues long. Germline V gene data show CDR1 as KGHSH and CDR2 as LQKENI. The CDR3 DNA reads TGTGCCAGCTCACCACCGGGGGGAGTTTGGTATGGCTACACCTTC. Protein product: CASSPPGGVWYGYTF.

The DNA of the CDR3 is TGTGCCAGCAGTGCGGACAGGGGAACTGAAGCTTTCTTT. Translated, it gives CASSADRGTEAFF. The rearrangement uses TRBV2 and TRBJ1-1; TRBD1 matches 9 bases. The germline CDR1 and CDR2 sequences are SNHLY and FYNNEI. This CDR3 region has 13 residues. V dropped 4 bases and J dropped 5; count of bases not matched to a gene: 2.

The chain joins TRBV11-2 to TRBJ1-2, with D hard to call. The V and J ends lost 2 bases and 4 bases respectively, with 11 bases between them. Germline V CDR1 and CDR2: SGHAT, FQNNGV. This CDR3 comprises 14 residues. The DNA of the CDR3 is TGTGCCAGCAGCTTAAACCGCCAAACCTATGGCTACACCTTC. Translated, it gives CASSLNRQTYGYTF.

The gene calls are TRBV4-2 and TRBJ2-5; D ambiguous. CDR3 length: 14 amino acids. Germline V gene lookup returns CDR1 LGHNA and CDR2 YNFKEQ. The V and J ends lost 2 bases and 1 base respectively, with 8 bases between them. CDR3 loop: CASSQKDGQETQYF. In nucleotides, the CDR3 is TGTGCCAGCAGCCAAAAGGACGGCCAAGAGACCCAGTACTTC.

Here the CDR3 DNA reads TGTGCCAGCAGTTATGGGAGGGTGTGGGGCACTGAAGCTTTCTTT. Its translation is CASSYGRVWGTEAFF. The rearrangement joins TRBV6-2 or TRBV6-3 to TRBJ1-1, with D unresolved. This CDR3 has 15 residues. Germline V gives CDR1 MNHEY, CDR2 SVGEGT. Trimming removed 3 bases from V and 4 bases from J, with 15 bases in between.

The chain has TRBV7-9 and TRBJ1-1, with D unresolved. The CDR3 has 14 residues. Germline CDR1 reads SEHNR; CDR2 reads FQNEAQ (reference sequence). V lost 0 bases and J 5 bases, leaving 10 bases between the germline ends. The CDR3: CASSLADGETEAFF. The DNA of the CDR3 is TGTGCCAGCAGCTTAGCGGATGGGGAAACTGAAGCTTTCTTT.

V usage is TRBV7-3 and J usage is TRBJ2-3; TRBD1 aligns across 12 bases. The CDR3 is made up of 17 amino acids. Germline CDR1 SGHTA, CDR2 FQGTGA. Unmatched junction bases numbered 8, after V lost 2 bases and J lost 5 bases. DNA of the CDR3: TGTGCCAGCAGCTTAGATGGGACAGGGGGCGTTAAAGATACGCAGTATTTT. This encodes CASSLDGTGGVKDTQYF.

A note on this clone: Other DNA sequences within the sample encode an identical CDR3. The chain uses TRBV27 and TRBJ2-6; no reliable D call. This CDR3 spans 15 amino acids. V was cut by 2 bases and J by 0 bases, with 5 bases left in between. From germline, CDR1 is MNHEY and CDR2 SMNVEV (reference sequence). CDR3 residues: CASSLGGSGANVLTF. As DNA, the CDR3 is TGTGCCAGCAGTTTAGGTGGCTCTGGGGCCAACGTCCTGACTTTC.

The count of this clone is one. The rearrangement uses TRBV7-2 and TRBJ2-3; 7 bases are shared with TRBD1. The CDR3 consists of 14 residues. CDR1 is SGHTA, CDR2 FQGNSA, per germline. J lost 0 bases, V lost 5 bases, and 2 bases had no gene match. CDR3 DNA sequence: TGTGCCAGCAGCCGGGGACAGAGCACAGATACGCAGTATTTT. This encodes CASSRGQSTDTQYF.